These 28 T cell receptor beta chains were sequenced from one sample in a study of tumor and adjacent non-tumor tissue in lung cancer. The template was RNA from unsorted bulk tissue. This non-tumor lung sample came from over 3 cm beyond the tumor edge. A modified ARM-PCR protocol with three rounds of nested PCR amplified TCRbeta. TCRdb analysed the multiplex PCR reads with MiXCR anew, one entry per CDR3 protein. The repertoire has more than 55,000 distinct CDR3 sequences, roughly 60% of them found once; the top ten carry around a third. Sequences were obtained from distant non-tumor lung tissue. The receptors shown here come from a man in his sixties or seventies with non-small cell lung cancer.

The J gene is TRBJ2-7, the V gene TRBV27, with D hard to call. The germline V and J ends were trimmed by 6 bases and 5 bases, with 14 bases remaining between them. CDR1 is MNHEY, CDR2 SMNVEV, per germline (reference sequence). The CDR3 sequence is 13 residues long. This CDR3 is CASSWAFGNEQYF. CDR3 nucleotide sequence: TGTGCCAGCAGCTGGGCCTTTGGCAACGAGCAGTACTTC.

This clonotype occurred many times. The chain combines TRBV28 with TRBJ2-1, with TRBD2 matching 7 bases. Germline V CDR1 and CDR2: MDHEN, SYDVKM. The ends lost 2 bases at V and 7 bases at J; junction bases unmatched: 11. The CDR3 runs 16 residues. CDR3 DNA: TGTGCCAGCAGTTTAATGGGCCTAGCGGCACGGAATGAGCAGTTCTTC. This translates into CASSLMGLAARNEQFF.

On this clonotype: With a much larger clone just one base away, this may be a read error. This chain links TRBV29-1 with TRBJ2-2; D not resolved. This CDR3 spans 13 amino acids. Trimming removed 3 bases from V and 3 bases from J, with 8 bases in between. From germline, CDR1 is SQVTM and CDR2 ANQGSEA. The CDR3 reads CSVDIQYTGELFF. CDR3 nucleotide sequence: TGCAGCGTTGATATACAATACACCGGGGAGCTGTTTTTT.

As to this clonotype: This may stem from a read error, because a much larger clone lies one nucleotide away. It is likely a read error, because the conserved phenylalanine at the end of the CDR3 is missing. The chain couples TRBV20-1 to TRBJ1-2; D remains unclear. The V end lost 3 bases, the J end lost 3 bases, and 11 bases lay between the germline ends. The CDR3 runs to 13 residues. CDR1 DFQATT and CDR2 SNEGSKA come from the germline V gene (reference sequence). The CDR3, as DNA: TGCAGTGCTAGCAGAGTGTCCTACTATGGCTACACCCTC. Its translation: CSASRVSYYGYTL.

The J gene is TRBJ2-7, the V gene TRBV11-2; D ambiguous. This CDR3 comprises 14 residues. V lost 9 bases, J lost 8 bases, and 23 bases lay in between. The germline V gene encodes CDR1 SGHAT and CDR2 FQNNGV. The CDR3 DNA is TGTGCCAGTAGCCCCCTCATACTAAGAAACAAGCAGTACTTC. Translation gives CASSPLILRNKQYF.

This chain joins TRBV28 and TRBJ1-1; no reliable D call. There are 13 residues in the CDR3. The V gene's germline CDR1 is MDHEN and CDR2 SYDVKM. V gave up 6 bases and J gave up 4 bases, with 12 bases separating them. CDR3 loop: CASSPYSSTEAFF. Here the CDR3 DNA reads TGTGCCAGCAGCCCATACTCGAGCACTGAAGCTTTCTTT.

In regard to this clonotype: This may be a read error, as it is one base from a much larger clone. The chain carries TRBV5-4 and TRBJ1-2; perhaps TRBD1 as D (5 bases). V shed 6 bases and J shed 2 bases, with 17 bases lying between them. This CDR3 comprises 15 residues. From germline, CDR1 is SGHNT and CDR2 YYREEE (reference sequence). The CDR3 DNA is TGTGCCAGCAACTTACCGGGACCTACCAACTATGGCTACACCTTC. Protein: CASNLPGPTNYGYTF.

With respect to this clonotype: The CDR3 end shows no conserved phenylalanine or tryptophan, and so a read error is likely. The chain couples TRBV4-1 to TRBJ1-1; D remains ambiguous. This CDR3 has 16 amino acids. Looked up from germline, CDR1 is MGHRA and CDR2 is YSYEKL. CDR3 DNA: TGTGCCAGCAGCCAGGCCCTCGGAGAGGGTCGGGCTGAAGCTTTCCTT. It codes for CASSQALGEGRAEAFL.

About this clonotype: An end of the junction does not agree with germline; a read error may underlie this. This chain links TRBV6-2 or TRBV6-3 with TRBJ2-2; possibly TRBD1 or TRBD2 for D (6 bases each). Germline CDR1 reads MNHEY; CDR2 reads SVGEGT. There are 15 residues in the CDR3. The CDR3 here is CASRGGTRDTGELFF. The CDR3 DNA is TGCGCCAGCAGAGGCGGGACAAGGGACACCGGGGAGCTGTTTTTT.

By frequency in the sample, this clonotype is large (0.1 to 1%). This chain uses TRBV11-2 with TRBJ2-4; D uncertain. V dropped 2 bases and J dropped 2 bases, with 1 base sitting between them. The CDR3 extends over 12 amino acids. Germline CDR1 is SGHAT and CDR2 is FQNNGV. The CDR3, as DNA: TGTGCCAGCAGCTTAACCAAAAACATTCAGTACTTC. This sequence encodes CASSLTKNIQYF. Full variable domain (rest looked up from reference TRBV11-2 and TRBJ2-4): EAGVAQSPRYKIIEKRQSVAFWCNPISGHATLYWYQQILGQGPKLLIQFQNNGVVDDSQLPKDRFSAERLKGVDSTLKIQPAKLEDSAVYLCASSLTKNIQYFGAGTRLSVL.

Worth noting for this clonotype: The junction departs from germline at one end; a sequencing error may be responsible. The CDR3 here is CDSSLKKVGGRAYNEQFF. DNA of the CDR3: TGTGACAGCAGCTTAAAAAAGGTCGGCGGGAGAGCCTACAATGAGCAGTTCTTC. The chain recombines TRBV13 with TRBJ2-1; TRBD2 aligns across 7 bases. Germline V gene lookup returns CDR1 PRHDT and CDR2 FYEKMQ (reference sequence). This CDR3 contains 18 residues.

About this clonotype: The junction and the germline gene differ at one end; a read error may be behind it. This rearrangement joins TRBV11-2 to TRBJ2-5; no clear D gene. The CDR3 runs 14 residues. CDR1 SGHAT and CDR2 FQNNGV come from the germline V gene. The CDR3 nucleotides are TGTTCCAGCAGCCACTGGGAAGGCCAAGAGACCCAGTACTTC. This gives the protein CSSSHWEGQETQYF.

The table lists this clonotype with a few counts. The gene calls are TRBV2 and TRBJ2-7, with D possibly TRBD1 on 6 matching bases. Trimming took 4 bases from V and 4 from J, leaving 11 bases between them. The CDR3 length is 13 residues. Germline V gene data show CDR1 as SNHLY and CDR2 as FYNNEI. CDR3 nucleotide sequence: TGTGCCAGCAGTGTTCGGACAGAATACGAGCAGTACTTC. Translated, it gives CASSVRTEYEQYF.

Only a few counts were recorded for this clonotype. The chain combines TRBV6-1 with TRBJ2-6; a possible D gene is TRBD1 (6 bases). CDR1 is MNHNS and CDR2 is SASEGT in the germline V gene. The CDR3 has 16 amino acids. The DNA for the CDR3 is TGTGTGAGCAGTGCCGAGGACAGCTCCGGGGCCAACGTCCTGACTTTC. Its protein is CVSSAEDSSGANVLTF.

On this clonotype: This CDR3 fails to terminate in the conserved phenylalanine or tryptophan, so it likely reflects a read error. The V gene is TRBV11-2, the J gene TRBJ2-6, with TRBD2 identical over 8 bases. Germline loops: CDR1 SGHAT, CDR2 FQNNGV. The CDR3 contains 17 residues. The CDR3 loop is CASSSGGGSSGVNVLTL. CDR3 nucleotides: TGTGCCAGCAGCTCCGGGGGGGGTAGCTCTGGGGTCAACGTCCTGACTCTC.

As to this clonotype: With a much larger clone just one base away, this may be a read error. The V gene is TRBV6-6, the J gene TRBJ1-2; 9 nucleotides match TRBD1. CDR1 and CDR2 from the germline V gene are MNHNY and SVGAGI (reference sequence). The junction had 5 bases not matched to a gene; V was cut back by 0 bases and J by 6 bases. The CDR3 consists of 15 residues. CDR3: CASSYSRTGADGYTF. The CDR3, as DNA: TGTGCCAGCAGTTACTCAAGGACAGGGGCAGATGGCTACACCTTC.

Concerning this clonotype: The junction differs from germline at one of its ends, possibly a read error. The V call is TRBV2, the J call TRBJ2-3; TRBD1 aligns across 9 bases. The CDR3 is made up of 15 amino acids. Germline V gene lookup returns CDR1 SNHLY and CDR2 FYNNEI. As DNA, the CDR3 is TGTGTCAGCAGCGCCGGACAGGGGCCTACAGATACGCAGTATTTT. Protein: CVSSAGQGPTDTQYF.

The chain has TRBV6-5 and TRBJ2-1; possible D gene TRBD1, 5 bases. Germline loops: CDR1 MNHEY, CDR2 SVGAGI. The CDR3 totals 14 residues. V shed 5 bases and J shed 7 bases, with 15 bases lying between them. The CDR3, as DNA: TGTGCCAGCAGTCCGTCGACAGTCTGTAATGAGCAGTTCTTC. It translates to CASSPSTVCNEQFF.

Remarks on this clonotype: The germline gene is not matched at one end of the junction; a read error may be the cause. The rearrangement joins TRBV29-1 to TRBJ2-7; perhaps TRBD1 as D (6 bases). The CDR3 contains 12 residues. CDR1 and CDR2 from the germline V gene are SQVTM and ANQGSEA. The CDR3 DNA is TGCAGCGTTGAAAGGCTACAGGGCGAGCAGTATTTC. This codes for CSVERLQGEQYF.

V gene TRBV6-1 combines with J gene TRBJ2-1; 10 bases line up with TRBD2. Germline V gene data show CDR1 as MNHNS and CDR2 as SASEGT. This CDR3 has 16 residues. Germline trimming cut 4 bases from V and 6 bases from J; bases unmatched to any gene: 9. DNA for the CDR3: TGTGCCAGCAGTGCGCCCTTTACTAGCGGGACCAATGAGCAGTTCTTC. It codes for CASSAPFTSGTNEQFF.

Comments on this clonotype: A much larger clone is a single base away; this may be a read error. The gene calls are TRBV5-1 and TRBJ2-7; TRBD2 aligns across 13 bases. The CDR3 is 15 residues long. Looked up from germline, CDR1 is SGHRS and CDR2 is YFSETQ. The CDR3 DNA follows: TGCGCCAGCAGCTGGGGACTAGCGGGACACTACGTGCAGTACTTC. Amino acids: CASSWGLAGHYVQYF.

The chain joins TRBV5-1 to TRBJ1-1; possibly TRBD1 for D (5 bases). Trimming removed 0 bases from V and 1 base from J, with 13 bases in between. This CDR3 contains 16 residues. Germline V CDR1 and CDR2: SGHRS, YFSETQ. The chain's CDR3 is CASSLGQIGENTEAFF. For the CDR3, the DNA is TGCGCCAGCAGCTTGGGACAGATTGGGGAGAACACTGAAGCTTTCTTT.

This clonotype was observed at least ten times. A read error is likely, as this CDR3 ends without the conserved phenylalanine or tryptophan. The V and J genes are TRBV5-5 and TRBJ2-5, with a weak D call TRBD2 (6 bases). Germline CDR1 and CDR2: SGHKS and YYEKEE (reference sequence). Deletions cut 4 bases from V and 5 bases from J, with 12 bases between. The CDR3 is 13 residues long. The DNA for the CDR3 is TGTGCCAGCAGCCCCGGCGGAGGGGAGACCCAGTACCTC. Amino acids: CASSPGGGETQYL.

The chain joins TRBV6-2 or TRBV6-3 to TRBJ2-1; D not resolved. Germline V gives CDR1 MNHEY, CDR2 SVGEGT. This CDR3 is built from 14 residues. The CDR3 DNA reads TGTGTCACCAAAGACCCTGGCGGCTACAATGAGCAGTTCTTC. This translates into CVTKDPGGYNEQFF.

Note on this clonotype: Germline is not matched at one junction end, which may reflect a read error. This rearrangement joins TRBV11-3 to TRBJ2-4; D gene unclear. Germline-derived CDR1 and CDR2 are SGHNT and YENEEA. The CDR3 spans 16 residues. The CDR3: CASSLNVGNSKNIQYF. CDR3 DNA sequence: TGCGCCAGCAGCTTGAACGTGGGTAATTCCAAAAACATTCAGTACTTC.

Regarding this clonotype: The junction departs from germline at one end; a sequencing error may be responsible. The rearrangement joins TRBV6-2 or TRBV6-3 to TRBJ1-1; maybe TRBD1 (5 bases). The germline CDR1 and CDR2 sequences are MNHEY and SVGEGT. The CDR3 covers 11 residues. Here the CDR3 reads CVSSQGTEAFF. CDR3 sequence (DNA): TGTGTCAGCAGCCAAGGGACTGAAGCCTTCTTT.

Note on this clonotype: One junction end disagrees with the germline gene, perhaps due to a read error. V usage is TRBV11-2 and J usage is TRBJ2-7, with TRBD1 as a possible D gene (5 bases). This CDR3 has 14 amino acids. The germline V gene encodes CDR1 SGHAT and CDR2 FQNNGV. In DNA form, the CDR3 reads TGTGCCAACAGCCTAGGAGACAGAAACGACGAGCAGTACTTC. This encodes CANSLGDRNDEQYF.

This clonotype was seen only once. The CDR3 does not end in the conserved phenylalanine or tryptophan, so this is likely a read error. The chain has TRBV30 and TRBJ2-1; 11 positions match TRBD2. Germline-derived CDR1 and CDR2 are GTSNPN and SVGIG (reference sequence). With 4 bases clipped from V and 6 bases from J, the junction kept 8 bases outside the gene matches. This CDR3 is 15 amino acids long. The CDR3 loop is CAWTLLAGASNEQFL. Written as DNA, the CDR3 is TGTGCCTGGACCTTACTAGCGGGAGCCTCCAATGAGCAGTTCCTC.